Below are 5 T cell receptor beta chains sequenced from a single sample in a study of HIV-infected patients and healthy controls. All unsorted peripheral T cells were captured because whole blood was used without fractionation. Reverse transcription used around 480 ng RNA and constant-region primers for alpha and beta. Alpha and beta chain libraries were made separately by chain-specific third strand synthesis with multiplexing indices. TCRdb analysed the 5' RACE reads with MiXCR anew, one entry per CDR3 protein. The data contain 15,000 to 20,000 distinct CDR3 sequences, about a tenth of them singletons. The sequencing sample was made of blood. The receptors shown here come from an adult in good health.

J is TRBJ1-1 and V is TRBV10-2, with D perhaps TRBD1 (6 bases). The CDR3 is made up of 12 amino acids. The V and J ends lost 7 bases and 4 bases respectively, with 10 bases between them. The germline gives CDR1 WSHSY, CDR2 SAAADI. For the CDR3, the DNA is TGCGCCAGCAACACAGGGACCACTGAAGCTTTCTTT. Amino acid sequence: CASNTGTTEAFF.

This clonotype was counted at least ten times. The V and J genes are TRBV3-1 and TRBJ2-6; D remains ambiguous. The V gene lost 0 bases and the J gene lost 0 bases, with 6 bases spanning the gap. The CDR3 is 16 amino acids. The V gene's germline CDR1 is LGHDT and CDR2 YNNKEL (reference sequence). Written as DNA, the CDR3 is TGTGCCAGCAGCCAAGAGGGGTACTCTGGGGCCAACGTCCTGACTTTC. This codes for CASSQEGYSGANVLTF.

This clonotype was detected many times. The chain combines TRBV3-1 with TRBJ2-3; D remains ambiguous. This CDR3 is built from 13 residues. Germline values: CDR1 LGHDT, CDR2 YNNKEL (reference sequence). Trimming stripped 5 bases from V and 2 bases from J, with 8 bases between. The CDR3: CASSGPVTDTQYF. The CDR3 DNA reads TGTGCCAGCAGCGGTCCTGTCACAGATACGCAGTATTTT.

Ten or more counts support this clonotype. The V gene is TRBV3-1, the J gene TRBJ2-7; TRBD1 is a possible D gene (5 bases). The CDR3 totals 16 residues. Trimming took 0 bases from V and 0 from J, leaving 12 bases between them. Germline-derived CDR1 and CDR2 are LGHDT and YNNKEL (reference sequence). The CDR3 loop reads CASSQDLWGLSYEQYF. In nucleotides, the CDR3 is TGTGCCAGCAGCCAAGATTTATGGGGCCTCTCCTACGAGCAGTACTTC.

The genes are TRBV20-1 and TRBJ2-7; the D gene could be TRBD1 or TRBD2 (5 bases each). V gave up 6 bases and J gave up 5 bases, with 11 bases separating them. Germline CDR1 DFQATT, CDR2 SNEGSKA (reference sequence). The CDR3 has 11 residues. This CDR3 reads CSAQQGDEQYF. CDR3 nucleotides: TGCAGTGCCCAGCAGGGAGACGAGCAGTACTTC.